This TCR beta chain was sequenced during a study of CD8 T cells in Susac syndrome. The CDR3 runs 16 residues. Germline CDR1 and CDR2: SGHRS and YFSETQ. V was cut by 0 bases and J by 4 bases, with 15 bases left in between. With random hexamers, 0.5 to 1 ug RNA was reverse transcribed. Using its own MiXCR run on the immunoSEQ multiplex PCR reads, TCRdb lists one record per CDR3 protein. The table lists some 130,000 distinct CDR3 sequences, 90% to 95% of them singletons. J is TRBJ2-3 and V is TRBV5-1; a weak D match, TRBD1 (5 bases). This clonotype originated in a human donor in good health. The sequenced sample consisted of CD4+ T cells from PBMCs. CDR3 residues: CASSLAAPQGADTQYF. In DNA, the CDR3 is TGCGCCAGCAGCTTGGCGGCCCCCCAGGGTGCAGATACGCAGTATTTT.